This is a list of T cell receptor beta chains from one sample in a study of control samples from healthy donors and cancer patients. Profiled with immunoSEQ multiplex PCR; TCRdb holds only in-frame clones, not every one. The table includes approximately 170,000 clones, 90% to 95% detected once. The sample consisted of blood. The receptors derive from a woman in her twenties or thirties in good health. Both conserved end residues are trimmed from each CDR3.

v_call: TRBV14
j_call: TRBJ1-1
cdr3_length: 11
cdr3_aa: ASSRRQGVGAF

v_call: TRBV14
j_call: TRBJ2-7
cdr3_length: 9
cdr3_aa: ASSQEREQY

v_call: TRBV9
j_call: TRBJ2-7
cdr3_length: 13
cdr3_aa: ASSVASGGSYEQY

v_call: TRBV15
j_call: TRBJ1-4
cdr3_length: 12
cdr3_aa: ATSRDVGKEKLF

v_call: TRBV2
j_call: TRBJ1-5
cdr3_length: 13
cdr3_aa: ASSEQEHSNQPQH

v_call: TRBV6-5
j_call: TRBJ2-3
cdr3_length: 13
cdr3_aa: ASTPLAGGPDTQY

v_call: TRBV27
j_call: TRBJ1-3
cdr3_length: 13
cdr3_aa: ASSLRGSSGNTIY

v_call: TRBV13
j_call: TRBJ2-3
cdr3_length: 12
cdr3_aa: ASSLRASTDTQY

v_call: TRBV4-2
j_call: TRBJ2-3
cdr3_length: 15
cdr3_aa: ASSPPGGLAGPDTQY

v_call: TRBV11-1
j_call: TRBJ2-3
cdr3_length: 13
cdr3_aa: ASSPLAGVTDTQY

v_call: TRBV6-5
j_call: TRBJ1-1
cdr3_length: 11
cdr3_aa: ASSYTGGREAF

v_call: TRBV4-3
j_call: TRBJ2-1
cdr3_length: 14
cdr3_aa: ASSQDRGLAGNEQF

v_call: TRBV2
j_call: TRBJ2-3
cdr3_length: 13
cdr3_aa: ASSGGLAGTDTQY

v_call: TRBV7-2
j_call: TRBJ2-5
cdr3_length: 12
cdr3_aa: ASSLAGGGETQY

v_call: TRBV11-3
j_call: TRBJ2-1
cdr3_length: 17
cdr3_aa: AGSLWRQGAFNSYNEQF

v_call: TRBV28
j_call: TRBJ1-6
cdr3_length: 13
cdr3_aa: ASSNRDGYNSPLH

v_call: TRBV5-1
j_call: TRBJ2-2
cdr3_length: 14
cdr3_aa: ASSLSRVGNTGELF

v_call: TRBV9
j_call: TRBJ2-5
cdr3_length: 12
cdr3_aa: ASSVEWGSETQY

v_call: TRBV7-8
j_call: TRBJ1-1
cdr3_length: 14
cdr3_aa: ASSPRQGAVNTEAF

v_call: TRBV12-3/TRBV12-4
j_call: TRBJ2-4
cdr3_length: 11
cdr3_aa: ASSLQGRDIQY

v_call: TRBV5-1
j_call: TRBJ2-5
cdr3_length: 12
cdr3_aa: ASSLGAQGVTQY

v_call: TRBV7-3
j_call: TRBJ2-5
cdr3_length: 11
cdr3_aa: ASSLRQGETQY

v_call: TRBV3-1/TRBV3-2
j_call: TRBJ2-5
cdr3_length: 13
cdr3_aa: ASSQGTGDQETQY

v_call: TRBV28
j_call: TRBJ1-2
cdr3_length: 12
cdr3_aa: ASSFAGGNYGYT

v_call: TRBV29-1
j_call: TRBJ1-6
cdr3_length: 12
cdr3_aa: SVEELGGGSPLH

v_call: TRBV6-5
j_call: TRBJ1-2
cdr3_length: 13
cdr3_aa: ASKDSSELGYGYT